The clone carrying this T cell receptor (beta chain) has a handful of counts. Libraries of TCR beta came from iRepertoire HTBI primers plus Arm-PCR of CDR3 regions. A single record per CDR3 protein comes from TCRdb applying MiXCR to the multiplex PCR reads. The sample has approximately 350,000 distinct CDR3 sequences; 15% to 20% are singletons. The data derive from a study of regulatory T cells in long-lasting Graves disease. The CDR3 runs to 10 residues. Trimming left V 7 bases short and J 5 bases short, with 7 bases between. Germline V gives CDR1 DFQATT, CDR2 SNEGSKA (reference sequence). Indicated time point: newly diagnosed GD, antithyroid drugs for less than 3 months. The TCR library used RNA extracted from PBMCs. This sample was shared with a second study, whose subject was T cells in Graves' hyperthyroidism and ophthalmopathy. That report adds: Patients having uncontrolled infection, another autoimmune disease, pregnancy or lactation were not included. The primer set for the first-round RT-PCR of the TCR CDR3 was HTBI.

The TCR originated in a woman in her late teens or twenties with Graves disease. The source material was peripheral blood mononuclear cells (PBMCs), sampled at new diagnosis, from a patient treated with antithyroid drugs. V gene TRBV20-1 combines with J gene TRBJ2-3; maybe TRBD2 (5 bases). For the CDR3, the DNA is TGCAGTGTGGCGGGAGATACGCAGTATTTT. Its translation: CSVAGDTQYF.